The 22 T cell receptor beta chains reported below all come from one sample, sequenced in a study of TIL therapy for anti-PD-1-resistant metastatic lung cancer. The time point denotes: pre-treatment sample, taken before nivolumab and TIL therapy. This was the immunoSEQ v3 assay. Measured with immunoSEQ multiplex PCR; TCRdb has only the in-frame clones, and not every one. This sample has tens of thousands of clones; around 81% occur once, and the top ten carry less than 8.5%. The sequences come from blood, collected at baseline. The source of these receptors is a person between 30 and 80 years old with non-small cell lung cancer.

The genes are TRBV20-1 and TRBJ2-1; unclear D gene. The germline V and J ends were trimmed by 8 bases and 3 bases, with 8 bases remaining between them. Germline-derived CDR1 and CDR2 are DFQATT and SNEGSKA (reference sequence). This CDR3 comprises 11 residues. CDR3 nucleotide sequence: TGCAGTACCTGGGACTACAATGAGCAGTTCTTC. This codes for CSTWDYNEQFF.

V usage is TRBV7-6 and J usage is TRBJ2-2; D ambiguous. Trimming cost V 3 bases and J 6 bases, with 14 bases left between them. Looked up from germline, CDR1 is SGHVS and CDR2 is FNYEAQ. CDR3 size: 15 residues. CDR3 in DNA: TGTGCCAGCAGCTTGGGGTCGTTTCAGGCCGGGGAGCTGTTTTTT. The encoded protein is CASSLGSFQAGELFF.

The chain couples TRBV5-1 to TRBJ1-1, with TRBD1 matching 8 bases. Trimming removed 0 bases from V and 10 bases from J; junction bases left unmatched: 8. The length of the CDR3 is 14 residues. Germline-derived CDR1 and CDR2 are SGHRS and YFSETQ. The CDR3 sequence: CASSLGQGSGRAFF. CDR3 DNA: TGCGCCAGCAGCTTGGGACAGGGGAGCGGGAGAGCTTTCTTT.

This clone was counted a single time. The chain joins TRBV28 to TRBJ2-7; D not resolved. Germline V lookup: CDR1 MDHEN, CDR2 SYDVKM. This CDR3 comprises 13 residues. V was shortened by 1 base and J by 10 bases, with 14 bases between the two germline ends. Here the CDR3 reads CASSLLGRLGQYF. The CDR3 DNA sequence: TGTGCCAGCAGTTTATTGGGTCGGCTAGGACAGTACTTC.

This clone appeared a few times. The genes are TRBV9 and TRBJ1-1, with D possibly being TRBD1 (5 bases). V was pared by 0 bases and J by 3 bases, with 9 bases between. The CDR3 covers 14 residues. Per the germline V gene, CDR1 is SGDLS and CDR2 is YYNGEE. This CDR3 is CASSVEGWDTEAFF. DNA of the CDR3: TGTGCCAGCAGCGTAGAGGGGTGGGACACTGAAGCTTTCTTT.

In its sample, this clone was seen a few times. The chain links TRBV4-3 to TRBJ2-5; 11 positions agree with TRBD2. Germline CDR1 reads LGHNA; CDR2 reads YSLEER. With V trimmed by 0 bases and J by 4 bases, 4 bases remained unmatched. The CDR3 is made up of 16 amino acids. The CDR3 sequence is CASSQETSGAGETQYF. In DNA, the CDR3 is TGCGCCAGCAGCCAAGAGACTAGCGGGGCTGGAGAGACCCAGTACTTC.

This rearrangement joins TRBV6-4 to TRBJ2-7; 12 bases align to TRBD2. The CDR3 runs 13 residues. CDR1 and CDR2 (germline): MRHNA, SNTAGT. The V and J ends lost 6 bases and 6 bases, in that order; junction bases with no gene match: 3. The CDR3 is CASRATSGGEQYF. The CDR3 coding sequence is TGTGCCAGCAGGGCGACTAGCGGGGGCGAGCAGTACTTC.

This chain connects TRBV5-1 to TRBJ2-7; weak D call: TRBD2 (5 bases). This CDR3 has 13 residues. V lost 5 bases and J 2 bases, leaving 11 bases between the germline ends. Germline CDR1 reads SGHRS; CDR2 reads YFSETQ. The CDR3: CASREGVTYEQYF. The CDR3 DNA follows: TGCGCCAGCAGAGAGGGAGTCACCTACGAGCAGTACTTC.

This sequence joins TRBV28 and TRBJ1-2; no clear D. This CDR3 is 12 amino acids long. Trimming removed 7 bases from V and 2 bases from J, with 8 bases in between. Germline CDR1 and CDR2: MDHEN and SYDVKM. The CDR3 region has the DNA TGTGCCAGCACTCAAAAGAACTATGGCTACACCTTC. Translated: CASTQKNYGYTF.

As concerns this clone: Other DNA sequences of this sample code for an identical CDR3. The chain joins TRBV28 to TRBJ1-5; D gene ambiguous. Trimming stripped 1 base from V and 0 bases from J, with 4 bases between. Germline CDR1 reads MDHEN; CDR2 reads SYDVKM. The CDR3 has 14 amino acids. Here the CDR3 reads CASSLSGSNQPQHF. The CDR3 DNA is TGTGCCAGCAGTTTATCGGGTAGCAATCAGCCCCAGCATTTT.

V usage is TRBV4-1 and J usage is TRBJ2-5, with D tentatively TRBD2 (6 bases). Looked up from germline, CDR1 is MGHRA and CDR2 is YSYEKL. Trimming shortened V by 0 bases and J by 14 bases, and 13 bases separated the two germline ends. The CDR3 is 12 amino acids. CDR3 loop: CASSQDGGIPYF. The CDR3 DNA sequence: TGCGCCAGCAGCCAAGATGGGGGGATCCCTTACTTC.

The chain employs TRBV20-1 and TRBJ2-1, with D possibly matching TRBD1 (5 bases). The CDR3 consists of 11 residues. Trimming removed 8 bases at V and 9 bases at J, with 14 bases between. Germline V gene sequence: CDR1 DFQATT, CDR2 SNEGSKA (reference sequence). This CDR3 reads CSTRERGEQFF. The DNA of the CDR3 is TGCAGTACCAGAGAAAGGGGTGAGCAGTTCTTC.

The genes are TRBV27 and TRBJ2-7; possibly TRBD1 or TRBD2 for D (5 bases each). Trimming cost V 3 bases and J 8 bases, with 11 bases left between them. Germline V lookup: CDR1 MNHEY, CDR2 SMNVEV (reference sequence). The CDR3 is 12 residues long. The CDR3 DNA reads TGTGCCAGCAGTTTTAGTCGGGACCAGCAGTACTTC. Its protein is CASSFSRDQQYF.

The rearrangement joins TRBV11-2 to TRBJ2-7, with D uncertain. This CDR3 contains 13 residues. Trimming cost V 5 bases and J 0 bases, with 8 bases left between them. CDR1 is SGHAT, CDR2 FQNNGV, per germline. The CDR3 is CASSQRTSYEQYF. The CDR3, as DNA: TGTGCCAGCAGCCAACGGACCTCCTACGAGCAGTACTTC.

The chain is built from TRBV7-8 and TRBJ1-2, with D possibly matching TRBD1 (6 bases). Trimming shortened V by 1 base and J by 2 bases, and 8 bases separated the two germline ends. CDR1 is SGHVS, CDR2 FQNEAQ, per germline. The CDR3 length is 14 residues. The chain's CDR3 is CASSLGQGNYGYTF. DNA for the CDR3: TGTGCCAGCAGCTTAGGGCAGGGGAACTATGGCTACACCTTC.

CDR3 residues: CASSMGQHSGNTIYF. Written as DNA, the CDR3 is TGTGCCAGTAGCATGGGACAGCACTCTGGAAACACCATATATTTT. This chain uses TRBV19 with TRBJ1-3, with 7 bases lining up with TRBD1. The CDR3 is 15 residues long. V shed 6 bases and J 0 bases; nucleotides not matched to a gene: 5. Germline CDR1 LNHDA, CDR2 SQIVND (reference sequence). The complete variable domain, with remaining parts taken from reference TRBV19 and TRBJ1-3, reads DGGITQSPKYLFRKEGQNVTLSCEQNLNHDAMYWYRQDPGQGLRLIYYSQIVNDFQKGDIAEGYSVSREKKESFPLTVTSAQKNPTAFYLCASSMGQHSGNTIYFGEGSWLTVV.

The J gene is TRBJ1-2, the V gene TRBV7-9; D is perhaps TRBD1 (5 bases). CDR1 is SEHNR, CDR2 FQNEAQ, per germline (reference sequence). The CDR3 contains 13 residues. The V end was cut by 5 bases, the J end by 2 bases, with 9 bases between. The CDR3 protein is CASSRDRNYGYTF. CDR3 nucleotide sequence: TGTGCCAGCAGCCGGGACCGAAACTATGGCTACACCTTC.

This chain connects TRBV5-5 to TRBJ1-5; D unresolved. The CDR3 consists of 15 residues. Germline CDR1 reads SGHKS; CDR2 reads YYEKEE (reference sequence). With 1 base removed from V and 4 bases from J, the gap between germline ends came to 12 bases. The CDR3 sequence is CASSLYLQLNQPQHF. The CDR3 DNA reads TGTGCCAGCAGCTTGTATTTACAGTTGAATCAGCCCCAGCATTTT.

The CDR3 is CATTWGGTTDTQYF. CDR3 sequence (DNA): TGTGCCACCACCTGGGGGGGGACGACAGATACGCAGTATTTT. The chain is built from TRBV7-2 and TRBJ2-3; 7 positions match TRBD2. With V trimmed by 10 bases and J by 3 bases, 10 bases remained unmatched. Germline V gives CDR1 SGHTA, CDR2 FQGNSA. The CDR3 is 14 amino acids.

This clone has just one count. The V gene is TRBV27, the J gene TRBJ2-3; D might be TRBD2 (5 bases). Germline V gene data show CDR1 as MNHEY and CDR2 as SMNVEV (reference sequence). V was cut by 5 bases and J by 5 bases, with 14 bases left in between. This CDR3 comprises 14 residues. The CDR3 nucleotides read TGTGCCAGCAGTCCCCCCGCTACTAGAGATACGCAGTATTTT. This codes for CASSPPATRDTQYF.

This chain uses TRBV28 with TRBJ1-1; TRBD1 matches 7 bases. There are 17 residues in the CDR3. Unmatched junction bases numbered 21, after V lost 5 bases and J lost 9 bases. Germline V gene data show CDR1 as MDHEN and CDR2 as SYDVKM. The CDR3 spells CASSPPPDRPTYPQAFF. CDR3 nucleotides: TGTGCCAGCAGTCCACCCCCGGACAGGCCTACCTACCCCCAAGCTTTCTTT.

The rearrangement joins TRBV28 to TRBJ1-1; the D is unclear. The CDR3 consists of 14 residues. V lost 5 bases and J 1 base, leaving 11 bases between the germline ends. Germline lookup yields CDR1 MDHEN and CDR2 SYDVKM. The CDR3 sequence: CASSLTGRNTEAFF. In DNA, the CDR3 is TGTGCCAGCAGTCTAACGGGAAGGAACACTGAAGCTTTCTTT.